One and the same sample provided the 15 T cell receptor beta chains below, sequenced in a study of blood T cell repertoires in COVID-19. Data came from immunoSEQ multiplex PCR; TCRdb stores just in-frame clones and leaves some out. Altogether hundreds of thousands of clones are present, 75% to 90% being singletons, with the ten largest covering over 1.2%. Sequences were obtained from peripheral blood. Every receptor here comes from a woman between 40 and 50 years old who had recovered from COVID-19.

CDR3 protein: CAGSFLRGAYNEQFF. The CDR3 DNA is TGTGCCGGGTCTTTTTTGCGGGGCGCATACAATGAGCAGTTCTTC. The chain is built from TRBV6-5 and TRBJ2-1, with a possible D match to TRBD2 (6 bases). The V gene's germline CDR1 is MNHEY and CDR2 SVGAGI. The V gene lost 11 bases and the J gene lost 4 bases, with 21 bases spanning the gap. CDR3 length: 15 residues.

The chain links TRBV30 to TRBJ1-6; 7 bases fit TRBD1. V was clipped by 4 bases and J by 2 bases; unmatched bases: 5. The CDR3 has 15 amino acids. Per germline, CDR1 GTSNPN and CDR2 SVGIG (reference sequence). In DNA form, the CDR3 reads TGTGCCTGGAAGTCAGGGGGACCCTATAATTCACCCCTCCACTTT. Its translation is CAWKSGGPYNSPLHF.

The chain links TRBV6-2 or TRBV6-3 to TRBJ2-7; tentatively, D is TRBD1 (6 bases). The CDR3 is 16 residues long. Trimming removed 3 bases from V and 2 bases from J, with 17 bases in between. CDR1 and CDR2 from the germline V gene are MNHEY and SVGEGT. DNA for the CDR3: TGTGCCAGCAGTTATCCACCTGACAGGTTACCCTACGAGCAGTACTTC. Its protein is CASSYPPDRLPYEQYF.

The gene calls are TRBV19 and TRBJ1-3; D not certain. Between the trimmed V and J ends, which lost 7 bases and 4 bases, there was a span of 2 bases. The CDR3 has 10 amino acids. Germline loops: CDR1 LNHDA, CDR2 SQIVND (reference sequence). The CDR3 sequence: CASIGNTIYF. Here the CDR3 DNA reads TGTGCCAGTATAGGAAACACCATATATTTT.

The V and J genes are TRBV11-2 and TRBJ1-1; D ambiguous. This CDR3 region has 13 residues. V shed 1 base and J shed 4 bases, with 7 bases lying between them. CDR1 and CDR2 from the germline V gene are SGHAT and FQNNGV. The CDR3 spells CASSLGWATEAFF. In nucleotides, the CDR3 is TGTGCCAGCAGCTTAGGGTGGGCCACTGAAGCTTTCTTT.

The V gene is TRBV5-6, the J gene TRBJ1-2, with D maybe TRBD1 (5 bases). This CDR3 comprises 16 residues. V shed 5 bases and J shed 4 bases, with 21 bases lying between them. CDR1 SGHDT and CDR2 YYEEEE come from the germline V gene. As DNA, the CDR3 is TGTGCCAGCAGTATTCGGGGGAGAGTAAGAGGCTATGGCTACACCTTC. This gives the protein CASSIRGRVRGYGYTF.

V and J are TRBV4-1 and TRBJ1-2; D gene unclear. Germline assignment: CDR1 MGHRA and CDR2 YSYEKL. The V end was cut by 3 bases, the J end by 7 bases, with 9 bases between. CDR3 length equals 12 residues. CDR3 protein: CASSQRVSGYTF. CDR3 sequence (DNA): TGCGCCAGCAGCCAGAGGGTCAGTGGCTACACCTTC.

The V call is TRBV4-2, the J call TRBJ1-4, with D maybe TRBD1 (6 bases). V dropped 1 base and J dropped 5 bases, with 14 bases sitting between them. Germline assignment: CDR1 LGHNA and CDR2 YNFKEQ. The CDR3 contains 16 residues. The CDR3 DNA sequence: TGTGCCAGCAGCCAAGTATCAGGACAGCTAAATGAAAAACTGTTTTTT. It codes for CASSQVSGQLNEKLFF.

CDR3 in DNA: TGCGCCAGCACCTCCAGCGGGGCCCTAAAAACCATATATTTT. It is translated as CASTSSGALKTIYF. V and J are TRBV10-2 and TRBJ1-3, with D possibly matching TRBD1 (5 bases). The CDR3 is made up of 14 amino acids. V lost 7 bases to trimming and J lost 10 bases, with 20 bases between them. Germline V gene sequence: CDR1 WSHSY, CDR2 SAAADI.

The chain joins TRBV28 to TRBJ2-3; TRBD2 aligns across 9 bases. J gave up 1 base and V 2 bases, and 7 bases lay outside the gene matches. CDR1 is MDHEN, CDR2 SYDVKM, per germline. The CDR3 extends over 17 amino acids. The CDR3 DNA is TGTGCCAGCAGTTTAACTAGCGGGTGGAGGGGCACAGATACGCAGTATTTT. Translated, it gives CASSLTSGWRGTDTQYF. Filled out from reference TRBV28 and TRBJ2-3, the complete variable domain reads DVKVTQSSRYLVKRTGEKVFLECVQDMDHENMFWYRQDPGLGLRLIYFSYDVKMKEKGDIPEGYSVSREKKERFSLILESASTNQTSMYLCASSLTSGWRGTDTQYFGPGTRLTVL.

The CDR3 reads CASSLGQGFTGELFF. The DNA of the CDR3 is TGTGCCAGCAGCTTGGGACAGGGGTTCACCGGGGAGCTGTTTTTT. The chain is built from TRBV5-4 and TRBJ2-2, with 8 bases lining up with TRBD1. The CDR3 spans 15 residues. Trimming removed 0 bases from V and 4 bases from J; junction bases left unmatched: 2. The germline CDR1 and CDR2 sequences are SGHNT and YYREEE (reference sequence).

The J gene is TRBJ1-5, the V gene TRBV7-8; D unresolved. CDR1 and CDR2 (germline): SGHVS, FQNEAQ. The CDR3 is made up of 15 amino acids. The germline V and J ends were trimmed by 2 bases and 0 bases, with 8 bases remaining between them. CDR3 loop: CASSLRRLSNQPQHF. Written as DNA, the CDR3 is TGTGCCAGCAGCTTACGCCGACTTAGCAATCAGCCCCAGCATTTT.

This chain joins TRBV11-2 and TRBJ1-1; D unclear. V lost 1 base to trimming and J lost 2 bases, with 5 bases between them. The CDR3 spans 13 residues. Germline V gene sequence: CDR1 SGHAT, CDR2 FQNNGV. The CDR3 coding sequence is TGTGCCAGCAGCTTAGTAGAAAACACTGAAGCTTTCTTT. Translated: CASSLVENTEAFF.

The chain joins TRBV5-1 to TRBJ2-1, with 11 positions matching TRBD2. V shed 1 base, J shed 4 bases, and the junction held 4 bases outside the gene matches. The germline CDR1 and CDR2 sequences are SGHRS and YFSETQ. CDR3 length equals 16 residues. The CDR3 here is CASSLTSGGGYNEQFF. CDR3 bases: TGCGCCAGCAGCTTGACTAGCGGGGGCGGTTACAATGAGCAGTTCTTC. The whole variable domain, remainder taken from reference TRBV5-1 and TRBJ2-1, is KAGVTQTPRYLIKTRGQQVTLSCSPISGHRSVSWYQQTPGQGLQFLFEYFSETQRNKGNFPGRFSGRQFSNSRSEMNVSTLELGDSALYLCASSLTSGGGYNEQFFGPGTRLTVL.

This chain's CDR3 is CASSVGTPETQYF. The CDR3 DNA is TGTGCCAGCAGCGTGGGGACTCCAGAGACCCAGTACTTC. The chain joins TRBV9 to TRBJ2-5; tentatively, D is TRBD2 (6 bases). CDR1 and CDR2 from the germline V gene are SGDLS and YYNGEE. The CDR3 spans 13 residues. V was pared by 2 bases and J by 4 bases, with 9 bases between.